This TCR beta chain was captured by sequencing in a study of blood T cell repertoires in COVID-19. Whole-study context: Donors in the United States, Italy and Spain gave samples during acute or convalescent COVID-19. The analysed material was cDNA or gDNA that came from T cells, B-cell-depleted T cells, or PBMCs.

Original methodology: Estimated nucleated cell counts came from reference gene primer amplification. Here immunoSEQ multiplex PCR was the method, and the copy in TCRdb shows in-frame clones only, minus some. That table is the source of V, J and clone size, and D and trimming were worked out from the DNA. The sample includes 240,000 or so clones, about 80% of them seen just once. This clone was detected ten times or more. V was pared by 7 bases and J by 0 bases, with 15 bases between. The germline gives CDR1 MNHEY, CDR2 SVGAGI. This CDR3 comprises 15 residues. The source of this sequence is an elderly woman with acute or convalescent COVID-19. This chain connects TRBV6-5 to TRBJ1-2; D remains unclear. The specimen sequenced was peripheral blood. CDR3 sequence reads: CASTRHEAANYGYTF. The CDR3 DNA sequence: TGTGCCAGCACACGCCATGAGGCGGCTAACTATGGCTACACCTTC.